This T cell receptor beta chain comes out of a study of early T cells in non-severe SARS-CoV-2 infection. TCRdb ran MiXCR on the 5' RACE reads and lists one entry per CDR3 protein. The sample lists tens of thousands of distinct CDR3 sequences, approximately 5.6% occurring once. This clonotype was detected many times. CDR3 size: 16 residues. Per the germline V gene, CDR1 is SGHVS and CDR2 is FQNEAQ. Germline trimming cut 5 bases from V and 3 bases from J; bases unmatched to any gene: 4. The sample taken for sequencing was whole blood. V and J are TRBV7-8 and TRBJ1-6; 10 nucleotides align to TRBD1. The TCR sequence derives from an adult who was a healthcare worker with PCR-confirmed SARS-CoV-2 infection or an uninfected control (not recorded which). CDR3 coding DNA: TGTGCCAGCAGCGGGGACAGGGGATTCTATAATTCACCCCTCCACTTT. Residues: CASSGDRGFYNSPLHF.